Following are 12 T cell receptor beta chains from one sample sequenced in a study of Ad26.COV2.S vaccination and SARS-CoV-2 variants. Only in-frame clones appear in the TCRdb table, and some are missing; sequencing was by immunoSEQ multiplex PCR. The sample has more than 250,000 clones; more than 70% are singletons. Treatment indicated: about 20 received Ad26.COV2.S at low or high dose, single or two shots; about 5 received placebo; per-sample allocation not given. The samples date from day 63 after the first vaccine or placebo injection. The sample here was peripheral blood, taken in a trial of Ad26.COV2.S vaccine versus placebo. All receptors come from a person aged 18-65 years who received the Ad26.COV2.S COVID-19 vaccine or a placebo.

The chain has TRBV5-1 and TRBJ2-3; D could derive from TRBD1 or TRBD2 (5 bases each). This CDR3 region has 17 residues. Trimming cost V 5 bases and J 2 bases, with 21 bases left between them. The germline gives CDR1 SGHRS, CDR2 YFSETQ. CDR3 loop: CASREGTLPSSTDTQYF. CDR3 sequence (DNA): TGCGCCAGCAGAGAGGGGACCTTGCCATCTTCCACAGATACGCAGTATTTT. The full variable domain, with the rest looked up from reference TRBV5-1 and TRBJ2-3, is KAGVTQTPRYLIKTRGQQVTLSCSPISGHRSVSWYQQTPGQGLQFLFEYFSETQRNKGNFPGRFSGRQFSNSRSEMNVSTLELGDSALYLCASREGTLPSSTDTQYFGPGTRLTVL.

This chain links TRBV9 with TRBJ1-1, with a tentative D call TRBD1 (6 bases). The ends were cut back, 5 bases at V and 5 bases at J, with 10 bases in the middle. The CDR3 spans 12 residues. Germline lookup yields CDR1 SGDLS and CDR2 YYNGEE. The CDR3, as DNA: TGTGCCAGCAGTGAAGGGGGGACTGAAGCTTTCTTT. Residues: CASSEGGTEAFF.

The chain combines TRBV2 with TRBJ2-7; D is possibly TRBD1 (6 bases). The CDR3 is made up of 13 amino acids. Between the trimmed V and J ends, which lost 7 bases and 1 base, there was a span of 11 bases. Germline V lookup: CDR1 SNHLY, CDR2 FYNNEI. CDR3 sequence: CASTRDTSYEQYF. DNA for the CDR3: TGTGCCAGCACCCGGGACACATCCTACGAGCAGTACTTC.

The CDR3 DNA reads TGCGCCAGCAGCCAAATCAGGTCTCAGCCCCAGCATTTT. Amino acid sequence: CASSQIRSQPQHF. The rearrangement links TRBV4-3 to TRBJ1-5, with D unresolved. The CDR3 totals 13 residues. The germline V gene has CDR1 LGHNA and CDR2 YSLEER. V lost 2 bases and J lost 6, with 8 bases in between.

This CDR3 is CASSGDSGSVETQYF. In nucleotides, the CDR3 is TGCGCCAGCAGCGGGGATAGCGGGAGCGTAGAGACCCAGTACTTC. V gene TRBV5-1 combines with J gene TRBJ2-5, with 9 nucleotides matching TRBD2. V was pared by 4 bases and J by 4 bases, with 8 bases of the junction left unmatched. Germline CDR1 is SGHRS and CDR2 is YFSETQ. CDR3 length: 15 amino acids.

This clone was detected only once. The J gene is TRBJ2-7, the V gene TRBV7-9, with TRBD2 matching 7 bases. With 4 bases clipped from V and 0 bases from J, the junction kept 15 bases outside the gene matches. Germline V gives CDR1 SEHNR, CDR2 FQNEAQ (reference sequence). This CDR3 has 18 residues. The CDR3 DNA reads TGTGCCAGCAGCTCGGGAGGCTCGGTTAGCGGAACCTCCTACGAGCAGTACTTC. Amino acid sequence: CASSSGGSVSGTSYEQYF.

The chain links TRBV30 to TRBJ1-4; D is ambiguous. CDR1 is GTSNPN, CDR2 SVGIG, per germline (reference sequence). V dropped 0 bases and J dropped 7 bases, with 6 bases sitting between them. The length of the CDR3 is 12 residues. CDR3 coding DNA: TGTGCCTGGAGTGTAAATGGTGAAAAACTGTTTTTT. Translation: CAWSVNGEKLFF. Filled out from reference TRBV30 and TRBJ1-4, the complete variable domain reads SQTIHQWPATLVQPVGSPLSLECTVEGTSNPNLYWYRQAAGRGLQLLFYSVGIGQISSEVPQNLSASRPQDRQFILSSKKLLLSDSGFYLCAWSVNGEKLFFGSGTQLSVL.

The chain couples TRBV18 to TRBJ2-7; 9 nucleotides agree with TRBD1. The CDR3 has 17 residues. V was pared by 4 bases and J by 5 bases, with 15 bases of the junction left unmatched. CDR1 and CDR2 (germline): KGHSH, LQKENI. The CDR3 spells CASSLYSSGTGKHEQYF. The DNA of the CDR3 is TGTGCCAGCTCACTCTATTCGTCCGGGACAGGGAAACACGAGCAGTACTTC.

The rearrangement links TRBV7-9 to TRBJ2-2; TRBD2 might be the D (6 bases). Per the germline V gene, CDR1 is SEHNR and CDR2 is FQNEAQ (reference sequence). This CDR3 comprises 15 residues. The germline V and J ends were trimmed by 7 bases and 5 bases, with 17 bases remaining between them. Here the CDR3 reads CASTSGTGGTGELFF. The CDR3 nucleotides read TGTGCCAGCACATCGGGGACCGGAGGGACCGGGGAGCTGTTTTTT.

The DNA of the CDR3 is TGTGCCAGCAACTCAGGGACTGGCTACACCTTC. This encodes CASNSGTGYTF. The chain links TRBV16 to TRBJ1-2; possible D gene TRBD1, 5 bases. Germline V CDR1 and CDR2: KGHSY, FQNENV. V lost 7 bases, J lost 7 bases, and 10 bases lay in between. The CDR3 has 11 residues.

The rearrangement joins TRBV10-3 to TRBJ2-1; 9 bases map to TRBD2. With 9 bases clipped from V and 0 bases from J, the junction kept 6 bases outside the gene matches. Germline-derived CDR1 and CDR2 are ENHRY and SYGVKD. The CDR3 runs 15 residues. CDR3 amino acids: CAISSGIGSYNEQFF. CDR3 nucleotide sequence: TGTGCCATATCTAGCGGGATTGGCTCCTACAATGAGCAGTTCTTC.

This sequence joins TRBV4-3 and TRBJ1-4, with D unclear. Trimming removed 0 bases at V and 2 bases at J, with 7 bases between. This CDR3 spans 15 amino acids. Germline values: CDR1 LGHNA, CDR2 YSLEER. The CDR3 sequence: CASSQDQVTNEKLFF. CDR3 nucleotide sequence: TGCGCCAGCAGCCAAGACCAGGTTACTAATGAAAAACTGTTTTTT.